What follows describes a single T cell receptor (beta chain). Source study methods: The authors estimated nucleated cell counts from reference gene primer amplification. Produced via immunoSEQ multiplex PCR; TCRdb's table is partial and in-frame only. The V and J calls and clone size are taken from that table; D and trimming were inferred from the DNA. The sample shows 290,000 or so clones, more than 75% of them seen only once. This CDR3 region has 16 residues. Germline V gene sequence: CDR1 SGHDT, CDR2 YYEEEE. After removal of 1 base from V and 8 bases from J, the junction contained 10 bases not matched to a gene. These data belong to a study of blood T cell repertoires in COVID-19. The overall study: Sites across the United States, Italy and Spain contributed samples from acute and convalescent COVID-19.

The V call is TRBV5-6, the J call TRBJ1-4; 8 positions agree with TRBD1. This TCR was recovered from a man between 65 and 79 years old with acute or convalescent COVID-19. Sequences were obtained from peripheral blood. The CDR3 coding sequence is TGTGCCAGCAGCTTGATGGGTGCGACAGGGGTAGAAAAACTGTTTTTT. It translates to CASSLMGATGVEKLFF.